This T cell receptor beta chain was recovered during a study of blood T cell dynamics during melanoma immunotherapy (dated by TCRdb to 2018 to 2020). At the level of the whole study: The patients had metastatic melanoma and were given first-line pembrolizumab or nivolumab plus ipilimumab as standard of care in the United Kingdom. To identify early correlates of response, the study profiled peripheral T cell receptor repertoires in patients with metastatic melanoma before and after one cycle of checkpoint inhibitor therapy. The training cohort consisted of consecutive patients, while an additional independent group of patients from the same centre was pooled to form an external validation set. Study-level results and caveats: The study could not determine whether the T cell clones driving repertoire changes were melanoma-specific or reflected general immune activation. The relatively small sample size was acknowledged as something that could potentially limit how far the results can be generalized. Patients who later achieved disease control showed a bifurcated PBMC repertoire reorganization at W3, with increased clonality or increased diversity, unlike progressors.

For every bulk PBMC sample, a fixed 350 ng of DNA was loaded. Following the manufacturer instructions, the immunoSEQ TCRb Assay kit was used to amplify TCR beta CDR3 sequences from genomic DNA. The KAPA Library Quantification Kit for Illumina platforms was used to quantify pooled libraries by qPCR. Pooled libraries were sequenced on an Illumina NextSeq 500, clustered at roughly 0.6-1.2 pM. As for the original processing: Analysis of the TCR data relied on immunoSEQ ANALYZER and the R LymphoSeq package. A rearrangement efficiency score was calculated as productive divided by the sum of productive and non-productive CDR3 sequences. Within each patient, timepoints were compared pairwise for clonality, measured with the Gini coefficient, and for diversity, measured with the Renyi index at alpha=1. In LymphoSeq, clonal relatedness was computed with an edit distance of 3 and repertoire similarity was computed with the Bhattacharyya coefficient. Linear discriminant analysis on week-3 changes in clonality and diversity was built with the R MASS and caret packages to classify response. The immuneACCESS repertoire file appears here via TCRdb, limited to in-frame rearrangements. These files lack a portion of the clones; in checked studies, under half of the deficit traces to unresolved V genes, and the cause of the others is not known. The DNA gave D and trimming, while V, J and clone size come from that table. Across this sample there are approximately 15,000 clones, with 80% to 90% seen only once. Of the sample, around 5% falls within the top ten clones.

Interpreted using the paper, the time point label stands for: week 3, after first cycle of checkpoint inhibitor. Blood samples were collected before treatment (T0) and at week 3 (W3), after the first cycle of checkpoint blockade. Except for two patients with rapid clinical progression, response was assessed 12 weeks after the first infusion by RECIST 1.1; disease control meant complete response, partial response or stable disease. Patients with prior systemic cancer treatment, concomitant immunosuppressant therapy or synchronous other active malignancies were excluded. Bulk PBMC and plasma cell-free DNA were both sequenced for TCR beta so that circulating cells and T cell turnover could be tracked. PBMC were isolated from blood with Lymphoprep and SepMate tubes, followed by red cell lysis. QIAamp DNA Blood Mini kits were used to extract DNA from both PBMC and sorted T cell subsets. This clone was counted once. The antigen it binds to is not known. No much larger clone is present one base from it, and per-base qualities are unavailable.

The sequence came from a human donor with melanoma. Sequenced here: blood, sampled from a patient treated with checkpoint blockade.

The CDR3 region: CASSLRRGIANQPQHF. The nucleotides are TGTGCCAGCAGTTTACGGAGGGGAATCGCCAATCAGCCCCAGCATTTT. This chain joins TRBV28 to TRBJ1-5, and possibly TRBD1, on 5 matching bases. CDR1 and CDR2 are drawn from the germline V gene: MDHEN, SYDVKM. Measured from the cysteine to the phenylalanine, the CDR3 is 16 residues long. CDR3 DNA is the only sequence kept; it has 48 bases, read in frame from the first base. Deletion took 2 bases off V and 3 bases off J, with a span of 14 bases between the germline ends.